A single sample gave rise to the 25 T cell receptor beta chains below, sequenced in a study of blood T cell repertoires in COVID-19. Clones were read by immunoSEQ multiplex PCR, and TCRdb kept only the in-frame ones, dropping some. Of about 150,000 clones in the sample, approximately 89% were seen once. Sequencing was carried out using peripheral blood. The receptors stem from a human donor in a cohort sampled during active COVID-19.

This clone has just one count. This chain links TRBV7-2 with TRBJ2-7; tentative D call: TRBD1 (6 bases). Germline V gene sequence: CDR1 SGHTA, CDR2 FQGNSA. This CDR3 spans 14 amino acids. The ends were cut back, 2 bases at V and 2 bases at J, with 10 bases in the middle. CDR3 DNA sequence: TGTGCCAGCAGCTTATCGCAGGGGCCCTACGAGCAGTACTTC. Translating gives CASSLSQGPYEQYF.

V is TRBV9 and J is TRBJ2-2, with TRBD1 as a possible D gene (6 bases). CDR1 is SGDLS and CDR2 is YYNGEE in the germline V gene. CDR3 length: 13 amino acids. V was pared by 4 bases and J by 6 bases, with 10 bases between. CDR3 nucleotides: TGTGCCAGCAGCCCGACAGGCGCCGGGGAGCTGTTTTTT. It yields the protein CASSPTGAGELFF.

V is TRBV5-1 and J is TRBJ2-2, with 9 bases lining up with TRBD2. CDR3 length equals 16 residues. Germline values: CDR1 SGHRS, CDR2 YFSETQ. Trimming removed 0 bases from V and 4 bases from J; junction bases left unmatched: 4. CDR3 amino acids: CASSLVAGAFTGELFF. CDR3 coding DNA: TGCGCCAGCAGCTTGGTAGCGGGGGCGTTCACCGGGGAGCTGTTTTTT.

A single count supports this clone. The chain is built from TRBV12-5 and TRBJ2-6; 10 bases are a match to TRBD1. The CDR3 contains 16 residues. Germline CDR1 reads LGHNT; CDR2 reads FRNRAP. Trimming cost V 4 bases and J 2 bases; bases outside gene matches: 2. CDR3 nucleotide sequence: TGTGCTAGTGGTTCCGGACAGGGGGCTGGGGCCAACGTCCTGACTTTC. Its protein product is CASGSGQGAGANVLTF.

Written as DNA, the CDR3 is TGTGCCAGCAGCTTAGAACAGGGGGGAAGAACTAATGAAAAACTGTTTTTT. The encoded protein is CASSLEQGGRTNEKLFF. The V and J genes are TRBV7-8 and TRBJ1-4; TRBD1 matches 8 bases. The CDR3 spans 17 residues. CDR1 and CDR2 (germline): SGHVS, FQNEAQ. J was trimmed by 1 base and V by 1 base; bases with no gene match: 5.

The chain uses TRBV13 and TRBJ1-2, with TRBD1 as a possible D gene (5 bases). Germline CDR1 and CDR2: PRHDT and FYEKMQ (reference sequence). CDR3 length: 15 amino acids. V was clipped by 4 bases and J by 2 bases, with 14 bases between them. In DNA, the CDR3 is TGTGCCAGCAGCTCCGGCTTGTCAGGGAACTATGGCTACACCTTC. Protein product: CASSSGLSGNYGYTF.

This clone has only one observation. The V and J genes are TRBV2 and TRBJ2-7, with 9 bases fitting TRBD2. Trimming cost V 4 bases and J 0 bases; bases outside gene matches: 4. Germline lookup yields CDR1 SNHLY and CDR2 FYNNEI. The CDR3 totals 15 residues. CDR3 amino acids: CASSGLAGYSYEQYF. For the CDR3, the DNA is TGTGCCAGCAGTGGGCTAGCGGGGTACTCCTACGAGCAGTACTTC.

This clone has only one observation. J is TRBJ1-1 and V is TRBV6-5, with a possible D match to TRBD1 (6 bases). There are 13 residues in the CDR3. Germline lookup yields CDR1 MNHEY and CDR2 SVGAGI. V was pared by 6 bases and J by 5 bases, with 13 bases between. The CDR3 protein is CASRLRQVTEAFF. CDR3 DNA: TGTGCCAGCAGGCTCAGACAGGTAACTGAAGCTTTCTTT.

This clone has just one count. V and J are TRBV7-9 and TRBJ2-3; TRBD2 might be the D (6 bases). V lost 3 bases and J lost 0, with 10 bases in between. The germline V gene encodes CDR1 SEHNR and CDR2 FQNEAQ (reference sequence). This CDR3 is 15 amino acids long. For the CDR3, the DNA is TGTGCCAGCAGCTTGATAGCGGATAGCACAGATACGCAGTATTTT. Translated: CASSLIADSTDTQYF.

The genes are TRBV2 and TRBJ1-2; no clear D gene. V dropped 4 bases and J dropped 3 bases, with 6 bases sitting between them. The CDR3 is 12 amino acids. CDR1 SNHLY and CDR2 FYNNEI come from the germline V gene. Here the CDR3 DNA reads TGTGCCAGCAGTGTTTATGACTATGGCTACACCTTC. It yields the protein CASSVYDYGYTF.

Note on this clone: This same CDR3 is encoded by further DNA sequences in the sample. The chain has TRBV5-1 and TRBJ1-1; TRBD1 matches 11 bases. The germline V gene has CDR1 SGHRS and CDR2 YFSETQ. V shed 3 bases and J 5 bases; nucleotides not matched to a gene: 3. CDR3 length: 14 residues. The CDR3 loop is CASSWGQGGTEAFF. The DNA for the CDR3 is TGCGCCAGCAGCTGGGGACAGGGGGGAACTGAAGCTTTCTTT. Together with reference TRBV5-1 and TRBJ1-1, the CDR3 gives the full variable domain: KAGVTQTPRYLIKTRGQQVTLSCSPISGHRSVSWYQQTPGQGLQFLFEYFSETQRNKGNFPGRFSGRQFSNSRSEMNVSTLELGDSALYLCASSWGQGGTEAFFGQGTRLTVV.

The V and J genes are TRBV2 and TRBJ2-3; TRBD2 might be the D (6 bases). Trimming took off 6 bases at V and 7 bases at J, with 14 bases between the two ends. This CDR3 has 13 residues. Germline CDR1 SNHLY, CDR2 FYNNEI. The CDR3 DNA sequence: TGTGCCAGCAGCCTATCTAGCGCCAATACGCAGTATTTT. It codes for CASSLSSANTQYF.

Here the CDR3 reads CASRATAQATGELFF. In DNA, the CDR3 is TGTGCCAGCAGGGCGACAGCCCAGGCGACCGGGGAGCTGTTTTTT. The chain links TRBV2 to TRBJ2-2, with D maybe TRBD1 (5 bases). Between the trimmed V and J ends, which lost 6 bases and 5 bases, there was a span of 16 bases. This CDR3 comprises 15 residues. Germline CDR1 reads SNHLY; CDR2 reads FYNNEI.

This rearrangement joins TRBV27 to TRBJ1-1; tentative D call: TRBD1 (5 bases). Per germline, CDR1 MNHEY and CDR2 SMNVEV (reference sequence). There are 13 residues in the CDR3. V dropped 6 bases and J dropped 4 bases, with 12 bases sitting between them. CDR3 nucleotides: TGTGCCAGCAGGCCTATGGGGGGCACTGAAGCTTTCTTT. Translated: CASRPMGGTEAFF.

This chain links TRBV5-1 with TRBJ1-1, with TRBD1 matching 8 bases. Germline CDR1 SGHRS, CDR2 YFSETQ. This CDR3 is 17 amino acids long. The trim removed 3 bases at V and 0 bases at J, leaving 10 bases unmatched. The CDR3 reads CASSSGQGPLMNTEAFF. The DNA of the CDR3 is TGCGCCAGCAGCTCCGGACAGGGACCCTTGATGAACACTGAAGCTTTCTTT.

The V gene is TRBV5-1, the J gene TRBJ1-2; the D gene is possibly TRBD1 (5 bases). There are 15 residues in the CDR3. Per germline, CDR1 SGHRS and CDR2 YFSETQ. V was pared by 1 base and J by 6 bases, with 16 bases between. The CDR3 here is CASSLTGRGFDGYTF. The CDR3 DNA reads TGCGCCAGCAGCTTGACAGGCCGCGGTTTTGATGGCTACACCTTC.

This chain joins TRBV6-5 and TRBJ2-1; D is unclear. The CDR3 sequence is 11 residues long. Germline CDR1 reads MNHEY; CDR2 reads SVGAGI. V was cut by 6 bases and J by 5 bases, with 5 bases left in between. DNA for the CDR3: TGTGCCAGCAGCTTTAACAATGAGCAGTTCTTC. Encoded protein: CASSFNNEQFF.

V usage is TRBV7-3 and J usage is TRBJ2-3; D might be TRBD2 (6 bases). CDR3 length: 14 residues. The germline V gene encodes CDR1 SGHTA and CDR2 FQGTGA. The V and J ends lost 0 bases and 8 bases respectively, with 12 bases between them. CDR3 DNA sequence: TGTGCCAGCAGCTTAACTAGCGGCGGCGTTACGCAGTATTTT. Translating gives CASSLTSGGVTQYF.

The chain is built from TRBV6-5 and TRBJ1-1, with TRBD1 identical over 8 bases. The CDR3 has 13 residues. Trimming removed 10 bases from V and 4 bases from J; junction bases left unmatched: 8. From germline, CDR1 is MNHEY and CDR2 SVGAGI. CDR3 DNA sequence: TGTGCCATGTCGACAGGGGAACCCACTGAAGCTTTCTTT. Translation: CAMSTGEPTEAFF.

The V and J genes are TRBV7-8 and TRBJ1-2; 8 nucleotides line up with TRBD1. This CDR3 has 14 amino acids. The ends lost 4 bases at V and 8 bases at J; junction bases unmatched: 9. Germline-derived CDR1 and CDR2 are SGHVS and FQNEAQ. CDR3 residues: CASSSQQGAGGYTF. For the CDR3, the DNA is TGTGCCAGCAGCTCACAGCAGGGGGCCGGGGGCTACACCTTC.

The count of this clone is one. The chain uses TRBV19 and TRBJ1-5, with 8 nucleotides matching TRBD1. Germline V lookup: CDR1 LNHDA, CDR2 SQIVND (reference sequence). V shed 3 bases, J shed 2 bases, and the junction held 3 bases outside the gene matches. This CDR3 has 15 residues. The CDR3 DNA reads TGTGCCAGTAGTATCCCGACAGGGGGCAATCAGCCCCAGCATTTT. Amino acids: CASSIPTGGNQPQHF.

This chain links TRBV6-5 with TRBJ1-2, with 8 bases aligning to TRBD1. The CDR3 has 13 residues. Germline trimming cut 7 bases from V and 4 bases from J; bases unmatched to any gene: 5. CDR1 and CDR2 from the germline V gene are MNHEY and SVGAGI. The CDR3 sequence: CASNTGGTYGYTF. The CDR3 nucleotides are TGTGCCAGCAATACAGGGGGTACCTATGGCTACACCTTC.

The genes are TRBV6-2 or TRBV6-3 and TRBJ1-1; 7 bases are a match to TRBD1. Germline V gene lookup returns CDR1 MNHEY and CDR2 SVGEGT. Trimming took 0 bases from V and 4 from J; bases not matched to a gene: 2. The CDR3 is 14 amino acids. The CDR3: CASSYSTGSTEAFF. The CDR3, as DNA: TGTGCCAGCAGTTACTCGACAGGGAGCACTGAAGCTTTCTTT.

The chain couples TRBV9 to TRBJ1-6; TRBD1 might be the D (6 bases). The CDR3 totals 14 residues. Germline lookup yields CDR1 SGDLS and CDR2 YYNGEE. With 4 bases removed from V and 10 bases from J, the gap between germline ends came to 15 bases. The CDR3: CASSPHRDPSPLHF. In nucleotides, the CDR3 is TGTGCCAGCAGCCCGCACAGGGATCCGTCACCCCTCCACTTT.

The rearrangement joins TRBV7-8 to TRBJ1-1; 9 bases map to TRBD1. V dropped 5 bases and J dropped 0; count of bases not matched to a gene: 10. This CDR3 contains 17 residues. Germline CDR1 and CDR2: SGHVS and FQNEAQ. The CDR3 region is CASSLGQGTYMNTEAFF. The CDR3 DNA reads as TGTGCCAGCAGCCTAGGACAGGGGACCTACATGAACACTGAAGCTTTCTTT.